This T cell receptor (beta chain) was sequenced during a study of T-cell memory formation after mild COVID-19. TCRdb analysed the 5' RACE reads with MiXCR anew, one entry per CDR3 protein. The data hold a few hundred thousand distinct CDR3 sequences, with around 15% observed a single time. CDR1 and CDR2 (germline): SGHRS, YFSETQ. V dropped 2 bases and J dropped 0 bases, with 11 bases sitting between them. This CDR3 is built from 16 residues. The sequence was obtained from a man aged 18 to 29 who had mild COVID-19 (a few samples of this study predate the infection). Cell type and time point are not known. The source material was PBMCs or a T cell subset sorted from them (not recorded which). The chain combines TRBV5-1 with TRBJ2-2; D perhaps matches TRBD2 (5 bases). Here the CDR3 reads CASSLVPGTNTGELFF. CDR3 bases: TGCGCCAGCAGCTTAGTTCCCGGGACGAACACCGGGGAGCTGTTTTTT.